This T cell receptor beta chain was recorded in a study of T cell responses to AZD1222 COVID-19 vaccine. General observations from the study: The repertoires were collected only after the peak T cell response. Of the AZD1222 recipients, only 5 to 7 were seropositive at baseline.

This clone came up once. Its antigen is still unknown. V dropped 5 bases and J dropped 3 bases, with 17 bases sitting between them. The CDR3 length is 15 residues. The germline V gene encodes CDR1 LNHNV and CDR2 YYDKDF (reference sequence). This table comes from immunoSEQ multiplex PCR, and its TCRdb copy is limited to in-frame clones, with some not included. The sample has about 120,000 clones; about 85% are singletons. This clonotype was obtained from an adult in good health. The sequenced sample was peripheral blood, obtained on day 0 of AZD1222 vaccination. J is TRBJ2-7 and V is TRBV15; D may be TRBD1 (6 bases). CDR3 DNA: TGTGCCACCAGCCACCCCAGACAGGAGGTCTACGAGCAGTACTTC. Translating gives CATSHPRQEVYEQYF.